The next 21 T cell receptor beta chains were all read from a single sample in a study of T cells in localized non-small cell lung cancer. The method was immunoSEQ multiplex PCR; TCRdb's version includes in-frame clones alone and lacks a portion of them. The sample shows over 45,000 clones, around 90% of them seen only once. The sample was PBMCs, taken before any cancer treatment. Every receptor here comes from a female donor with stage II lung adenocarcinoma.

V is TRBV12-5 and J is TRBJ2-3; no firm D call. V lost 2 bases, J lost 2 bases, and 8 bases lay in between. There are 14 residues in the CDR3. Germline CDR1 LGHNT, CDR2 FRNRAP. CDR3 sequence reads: CASGLTTSTDTQYF. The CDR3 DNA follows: TGTGCTAGTGGTTTGACAACTTCCACAGATACGCAGTATTTT.

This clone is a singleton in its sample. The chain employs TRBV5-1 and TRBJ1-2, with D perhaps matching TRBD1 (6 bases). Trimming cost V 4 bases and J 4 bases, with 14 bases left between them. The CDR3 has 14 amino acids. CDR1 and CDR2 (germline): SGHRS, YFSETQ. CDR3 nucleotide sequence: TGCGCCAGCAGCGAAACAGGGTCTAGCTATGGCTACACCTTC. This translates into CASSETGSSYGYTF.

The CDR3 nucleotides are TGTGCCAGCAGGTCGGCAGGGCCCTACGAGCAGTACTTC. Encoded protein: CASRSAGPYEQYF. The rearrangement links TRBV5-8 to TRBJ2-7, with a possible D match to TRBD1 (5 bases). Between the trimmed V and J ends, which lost 5 bases and 2 bases, there was a span of 11 bases. Germline V lookup: CDR1 SGHTS, CDR2 YDEGEE. The CDR3 consists of 13 residues.

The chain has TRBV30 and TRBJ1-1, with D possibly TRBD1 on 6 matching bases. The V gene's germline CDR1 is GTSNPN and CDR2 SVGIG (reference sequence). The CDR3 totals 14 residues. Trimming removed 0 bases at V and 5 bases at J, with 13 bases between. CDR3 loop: CAWSVGGLGTEAFF. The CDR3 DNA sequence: TGTGCCTGGAGTGTTGGGGGGCTAGGTACTGAAGCTTTCTTT.

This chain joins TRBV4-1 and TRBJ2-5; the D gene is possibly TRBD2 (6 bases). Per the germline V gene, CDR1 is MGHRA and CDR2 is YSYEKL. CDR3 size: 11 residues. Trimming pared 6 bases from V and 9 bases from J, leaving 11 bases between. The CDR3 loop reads CASSGGLSQYF. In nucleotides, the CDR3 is TGCGCCAGCAGTGGGGGGTTGTCCCAGTACTTC.

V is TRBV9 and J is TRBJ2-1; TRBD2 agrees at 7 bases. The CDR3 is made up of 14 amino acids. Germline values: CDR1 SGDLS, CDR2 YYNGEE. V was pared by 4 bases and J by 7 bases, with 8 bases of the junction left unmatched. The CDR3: CASSSGVRQNEQFF. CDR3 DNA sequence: TGTGCCAGCAGCAGCGGGGTCCGACAAAATGAGCAGTTCTTC.

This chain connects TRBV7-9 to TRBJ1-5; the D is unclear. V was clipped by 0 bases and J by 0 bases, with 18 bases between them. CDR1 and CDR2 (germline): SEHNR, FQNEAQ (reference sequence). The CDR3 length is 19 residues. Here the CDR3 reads CASSLAIGPNPYSNQPQHF. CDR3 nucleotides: TGTGCCAGCAGCTTAGCGATCGGTCCCAATCCTTATAGCAATCAGCCCCAGCATTTT. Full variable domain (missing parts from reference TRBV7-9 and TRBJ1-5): DTGVSQNPRHKITKRGQNVTFRCDPISEHNRLYWYRQTLGQGPEFLTYFQNEAQLEKSRLLSDRFSAERPKGSFSTLEIQRTEQGDSAMYLCASSLAIGPNPYSNQPQHFGDGTRLSIL.

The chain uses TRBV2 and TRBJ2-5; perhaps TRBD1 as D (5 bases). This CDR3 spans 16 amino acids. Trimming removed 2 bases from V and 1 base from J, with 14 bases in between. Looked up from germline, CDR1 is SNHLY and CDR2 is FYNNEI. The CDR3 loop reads CASSERTGRVQETQYF. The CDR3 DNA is TGTGCCAGCAGTGAAAGGACGGGCAGGGTCCAAGAGACCCAGTACTTC.

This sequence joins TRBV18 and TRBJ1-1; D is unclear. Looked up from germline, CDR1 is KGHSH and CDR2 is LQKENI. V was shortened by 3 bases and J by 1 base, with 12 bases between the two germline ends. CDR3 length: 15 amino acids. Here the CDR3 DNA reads TGTGCCAGCTCACCGATACCGGACCAGAACACTGAAGCTTTCTTT. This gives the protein CASSPIPDQNTEAFF.

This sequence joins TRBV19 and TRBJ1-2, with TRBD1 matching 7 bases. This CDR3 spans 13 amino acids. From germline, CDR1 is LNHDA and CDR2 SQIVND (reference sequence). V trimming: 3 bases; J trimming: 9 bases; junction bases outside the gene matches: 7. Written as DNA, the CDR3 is TGTGCCAGTAGTATTGACAGGGATGGCAGCTACACCTTC. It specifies CASSIDRDGSYTF. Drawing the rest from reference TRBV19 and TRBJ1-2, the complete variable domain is DGGITQSPKYLFRKEGQNVTLSCEQNLNHDAMYWYRQDPGQGLRLIYYSQIVNDFQKGDIAEGYSVSREKKESFPLTVTSAQKNPTAFYLCASSIDRDGSYTFGSGTRLTVV.

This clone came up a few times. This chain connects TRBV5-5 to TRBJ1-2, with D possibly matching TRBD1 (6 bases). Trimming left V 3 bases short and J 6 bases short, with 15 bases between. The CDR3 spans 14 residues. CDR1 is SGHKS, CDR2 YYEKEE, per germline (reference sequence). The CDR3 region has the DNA TGTGCCAGCAGCTCTGAGACAGGAGCAAATGGCTACACCTTC. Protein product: CASSSETGANGYTF.

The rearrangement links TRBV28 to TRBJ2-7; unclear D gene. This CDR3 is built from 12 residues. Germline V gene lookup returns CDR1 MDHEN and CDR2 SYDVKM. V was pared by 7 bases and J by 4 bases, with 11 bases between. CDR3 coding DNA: TGTGCCAGCACTAGAGGACCTTACGAGCAGTACTTC. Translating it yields CASTRGPYEQYF.

The CDR3 DNA reads as TGTGCCAGCAGCTCACTAGCGGGGGGGTCCTACGAGCAGTACTTC. Amino acids: CASSSLAGGSYEQYF. This chain joins TRBV7-8 and TRBJ2-7; 13 bases agree with TRBD2. This CDR3 spans 15 amino acids. After removal of 4 bases from V and 1 base from J, the junction contained 1 base not matched to a gene. CDR1 and CDR2 (germline): SGHVS, FQNEAQ.

CDR3 residues: CASTQDRGHGNTIYF. CDR3 DNA: TGTGCCAGCACCCAAGACAGGGGGCATGGAAACACCATATATTTT. The V and J genes are TRBV7-2 and TRBJ1-3; 10 positions agree with TRBD1. With V trimmed by 7 bases and J by 3 bases, 6 bases remained unmatched. This CDR3 spans 15 amino acids. Germline CDR1 SGHTA, CDR2 FQGNSA.

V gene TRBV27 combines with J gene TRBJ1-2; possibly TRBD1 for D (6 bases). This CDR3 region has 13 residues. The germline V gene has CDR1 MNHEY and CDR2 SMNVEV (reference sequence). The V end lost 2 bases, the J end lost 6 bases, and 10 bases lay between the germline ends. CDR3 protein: CASSLKPGDGYTF. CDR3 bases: TGTGCCAGCAGTTTAAAACCAGGGGATGGCTACACCTTC.

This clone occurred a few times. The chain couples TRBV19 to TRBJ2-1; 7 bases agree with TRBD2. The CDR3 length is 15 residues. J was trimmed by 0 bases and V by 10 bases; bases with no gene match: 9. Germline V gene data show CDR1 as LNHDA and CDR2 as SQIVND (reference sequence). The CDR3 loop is CATENGGFSYNEQFF. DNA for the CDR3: TGTGCCACCGAAAACGGGGGGTTCTCCTACAATGAGCAGTTCTTC.

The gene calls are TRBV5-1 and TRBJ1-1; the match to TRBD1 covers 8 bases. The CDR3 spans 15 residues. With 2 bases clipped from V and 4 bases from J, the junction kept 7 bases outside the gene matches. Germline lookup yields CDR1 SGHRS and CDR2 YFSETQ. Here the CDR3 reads CASSFVTGAGTEAFF. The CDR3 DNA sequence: TGCGCCAGCAGCTTTGTGACAGGGGCAGGCACTGAAGCTTTCTTT. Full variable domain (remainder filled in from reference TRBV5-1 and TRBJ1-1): KAGVTQTPRYLIKTRGQQVTLSCSPISGHRSVSWYQQTPGQGLQFLFEYFSETQRNKGNFPGRFSGRQFSNSRSEMNVSTLELGDSALYLCASSFVTGAGTEAFFGQGTRLTVV.

The CDR3 is CRTQGGGEAFF. The CDR3 nucleotides are TGTCGAACGCAGGGAGGGGGTGAAGCTTTCTTT. The genes are TRBV2 and TRBJ1-1; D might be TRBD1 (6 bases). CDR3 length: 11 amino acids. Germline V gives CDR1 SNHLY, CDR2 FYNNEI.

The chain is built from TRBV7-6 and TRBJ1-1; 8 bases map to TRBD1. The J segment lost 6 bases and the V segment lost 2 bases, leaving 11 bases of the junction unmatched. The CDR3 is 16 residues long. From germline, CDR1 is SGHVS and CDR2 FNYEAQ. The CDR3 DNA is TGTGCCAGCAGCTTAACCTCCGGGACAGGCAGTCCTGAAGCTTTCTTT. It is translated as CASSLTSGTGSPEAFF.

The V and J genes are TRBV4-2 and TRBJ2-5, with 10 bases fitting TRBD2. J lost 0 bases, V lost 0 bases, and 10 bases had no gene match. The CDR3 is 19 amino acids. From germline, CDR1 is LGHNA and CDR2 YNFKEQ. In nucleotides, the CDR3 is TGTGCCAGCAGCCAAGATCCTGGGCTAGCGGGAGCACACCAAGAGACCCAGTACTTC. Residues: CASSQDPGLAGAHQETQYF.

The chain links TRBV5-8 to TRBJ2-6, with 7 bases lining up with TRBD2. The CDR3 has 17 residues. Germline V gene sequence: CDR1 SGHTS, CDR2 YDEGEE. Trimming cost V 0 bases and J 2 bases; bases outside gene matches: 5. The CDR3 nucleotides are TGTGCCAGCAGCTTGGCCGCCGGGGGGACTGGGGCCAACGTCCTGACTTTC. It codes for CASSLAAGGTGANVLTF.